Detailed here is one T cell receptor beta chain. Its antigen is as yet unknown. This sample stems from a study of T cell responses to AZD1222 COVID-19 vaccine. Turning to the study itself: Some second doses came at about 4 weeks and others at about 12 weeks; these were pooled. Study outcomes and limitations: Possibly, clonal diversity was underestimated; donors were largely white British and included more females. Targets within unmutated variant regions were reportedly found for nearly half of spike-specific TCRs. Repertoires were obtained only post-peak T cell response.

The table came from immunoSEQ multiplex PCR; TCRdb's copy has only in-frame clones and leaves some out. The sample comprises 100,000 to 140,000 clones, more than 75% of which are singletons, and about 20% rests with the top ten. V dropped 2 bases and J dropped 10 bases, with 15 bases sitting between them. The germline CDR1 and CDR2 sequences are MNHNS and SASEGT. This CDR3 has 15 amino acids. The TCR sequence derives from an adult in good health. Sample: peripheral blood, taken on day 0 of AZD1222 vaccination. V and J are TRBV6-1 and TRBJ1-6; D not resolved. The CDR3 reads CASSERAGLRSPLHF. DNA for the CDR3: TGTGCCAGCAGTGAAAGGGCAGGATTAAGGTCACCCCTCCACTTT.